Here is one TCR beta chain with its context. Donors had localized lung adenocarcinoma, a non-small cell lung cancer. The data derive from a study of CD4 and CD8 cells across lung adenocarcinoma regions. CDR1 and CDR2 (germline): SGHTA, FQGNSA. The ends lost 5 bases at V and 3 bases at J; junction bases unmatched: 18. The CDR3 is 20 amino acids. Each CDR3 protein is one row after TCRdb ran MiXCR on the PCR reads. The profile shows roughly 10,000 distinct CDR3 sequences, about half of them singletons. This TCR was sampled from a male donor with lung adenocarcinoma. The CD4 and CD8 labels of this study may be unreliable. Sequencing used CD4+ T cells from the margin of a lung tumor. The chain uses TRBV7-2 and TRBJ2-3, with TRBD2 identical over 12 bases. The CDR3 region has the DNA TGTGCCAGCAGCCACCTCCGGCTGGGGCTAGCGGGAGGGCGAACAGATACGCAGTATTTT. The encoded protein is CASSHLRLGLAGGRTDTQYF.